The present entry profiles one T cell receptor beta chain with its context. Its antigen remains unknown. These data originate in a study of vaccination and CD4 T cells after COVID-19. Study as a whole: Convalescent donors totaled six males and four females, including two who were Hispanic. Overlapping peptides covering the spike proteins of SARS-CoV-2, HCoV-NL63, HCoV-OC43 and HCoV-229E were added to stimulate cells.

From germline, CDR1 is SGHTS and CDR2 YDEGEE. V was clipped by 0 bases and J by 0 bases, with 10 bases between them. The CDR3 runs 16 residues. The Oncomine TCR Beta short-read assay was applied to DNA of cultured CD4+ T cells. Using its own MiXCR run on the PCR reads, TCRdb lists one record per CDR3 protein. The sample lists fewer than 15,000 distinct CDR3 sequences; roughly 36% were seen once. The treatment denotes: approximately 9-day PBMC culture with coronavirus spike peptide pools or control peptides (ViraFEST assay). By negative selection, CD4+ T cells were isolated once culture had run for about nine days.

The genes are TRBV5-8 and TRBJ1-5, with D possibly being TRBD1 (5 bases). The clonotype originates from a human donor with COVID-19. The sequenced sample consisted of cultured CD4+ T cells from blood. CDR3: CASSLVGTASNQPQHF. The CDR3 DNA follows: TGTGCCAGCAGCTTGGTAGGGACGGCTAGCAATCAGCCCCAGCATTTT.